This T cell receptor beta chain was identified in a study of cytomegalovirus exposure and HLA in healthy donors. Overall study findings and caveats: Some TCR beta chains (roughly 150 of them) were listed as cytomegalovirus-associated. From TCR beta sequences, most subjects' HLA-A and HLA-B alleles were reportedly predicted accurately.

Primers: 60 Vbeta forward and 13 Jbeta reverse. Only in-frame clones appear in the TCRdb table, and some are missing; sequencing was by immunoSEQ multiplex PCR. The sample contains some 130,000 clones, roughly three quarters of which appear only once. As regards this clone: What it recognizes is unknown.

Trimming stripped 4 bases from V and 1 base from J, with 11 bases between. The CDR3 loop spans 15 amino acids. Germline values: CDR1 SGDLS, CDR2 YYNGEE. This chain links TRBV9 with TRBJ2-2, with a possible D match to TRBD2 (6 bases). The specimen was PBMCs. The source is a man younger than 45 in good health and CMV-seronegative. The CDR3 is CASSPAGGNTGELFF. In nucleotides, the CDR3 is TGTGCCAGCAGCCCCGCCGGGGGGAACACCGGGGAGCTGTTTTTT.